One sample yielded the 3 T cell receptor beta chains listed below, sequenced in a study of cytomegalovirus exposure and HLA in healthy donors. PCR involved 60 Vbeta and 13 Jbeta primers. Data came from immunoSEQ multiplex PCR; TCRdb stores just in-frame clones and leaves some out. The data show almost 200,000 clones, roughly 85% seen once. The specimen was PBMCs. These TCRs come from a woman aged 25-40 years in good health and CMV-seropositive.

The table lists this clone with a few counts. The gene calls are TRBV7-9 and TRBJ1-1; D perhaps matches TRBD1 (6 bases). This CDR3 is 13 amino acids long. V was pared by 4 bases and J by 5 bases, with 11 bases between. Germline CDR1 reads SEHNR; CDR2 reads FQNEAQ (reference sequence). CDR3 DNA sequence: TGTGCCAGCAGCTCCAGACAGGTTACTGAAGCTTTCTTT. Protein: CASSSRQVTEAFF.

In DNA form, the CDR3 reads TGTGCCATCAGTGAGGCTCTAGCGGACACAGATACGCAGTATTTT. This codes for CAISEALADTDTQYF. The rearrangement uses TRBV10-3 and TRBJ2-3; 7 bases are a match to TRBD2. The CDR3 consists of 15 residues. The V and J ends lost 2 bases and 2 bases, in that order; junction bases with no gene match: 4. Looked up from germline, CDR1 is ENHRY and CDR2 is SYGVKD.

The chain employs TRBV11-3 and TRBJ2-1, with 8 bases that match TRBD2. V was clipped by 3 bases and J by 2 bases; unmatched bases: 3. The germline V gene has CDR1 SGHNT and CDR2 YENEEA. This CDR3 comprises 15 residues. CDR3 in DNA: TGTGCCAGCAGCTTCCGACTAGCGACCTACAATGAGCAGTTCTTC. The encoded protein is CASSFRLATYNEQFF.